This T cell receptor beta chain came from a study of T cell clones after liver transplantation. For the study at large: Post-transplant blood was tracked for graft-donor-reactive T cell clones identified in a pre-transplant mixed lymphocyte reaction. Tolerant meant at least one year fully off immunosuppression without liver enzymes above twice normal.

Sorting of unstimulated PBMCs yielded separate CD3+CD4+ and CD3+CD8+ fractions. Sequencing used immunoSEQ multiplex PCR; TCRdb keeps in-frame clones, though not all of them. The repertoire holds approximately 71,000 clones, with over 90% as singletons. Material: CD4+ T cells from blood, obtained about 27 months after liver transplant. This clonotype originated in a human patient who received a liver transplant. The graft donor may have given rise to some T cells.

CDR3 in amino acids: CAWDRMNTEAFF. CDR3 in DNA: TGTGCCTGGGACAGGATGAACACTGAAGCTTTCTTT. This rearrangement joins TRBV30 to TRBJ1-1, with D maybe TRBD1 (6 bases). CDR1 and CDR2 from the germline V gene are GTSNPN and SVGIG (reference sequence). Trimming stripped 5 bases from V and 0 bases from J, with 7 bases between. This CDR3 spans 12 amino acids. Using reference TRBV30 and TRBJ1-1 for the parts outside the CDR3, the full variable domain is SQTIHQWPATLVQPVGSPLSLECTVEGTSNPNLYWYRQAAGRGLQLLFYSVGIGQISSEVPQNLSASRPQDRQFILSSKKLLLSDSGFYLCAWDRMNTEAFFGQGTRLTVV.